These 9 T cell receptor beta chains originate from one sample sequenced in a study of response to subunit inactivated influenza vaccine. One entry per CDR3 protein, called by TCRdb with MiXCR from the RT-PCR reads. Here the sample spans roughly 540,000 distinct CDR3 sequences, around 25% being singletons. The sample was also linked to a second study, of T cells expressing NK-cell markers. From that second work: UMI-tagged 5'RACE template switching yielded the TCR beta cDNA.

The material was CD4+ T cells sorted from PBMCs, obtained 11 to 12 days after vaccination. The receptors originated from a man aged 50 or older who received an inactivated influenza vaccine.

This chain joins TRBV28 and TRBJ1-4; 7 positions match TRBD1. Germline trimming cut 1 base from V and 0 bases from J; bases unmatched to any gene: 2. The CDR3 contains 16 residues. Germline CDR1 is MDHEN and CDR2 is SYDVKM. The CDR3 is CASSLSGTATNEKLFF. CDR3 sequence (DNA): TGTGCCAGCAGTTTATCGGGGACAGCAACTAATGAAAAACTGTTTTTT.

The gene calls are TRBV6-1 and TRBJ2-3; 7 bases align to TRBD2. The V segment lost 2 bases and the J segment 0 bases; nucleotides outside the gene matches: 8. CDR1 is MNHNS, CDR2 SASEGT, per germline. The CDR3 consists of 17 residues. CDR3 protein: CASSEIPPGLSTDTQYF. The CDR3 DNA sequence: TGTGCCAGCAGTGAAATTCCCCCGGGACTAAGCACAGATACGCAGTATTTT.

This clonotype was recorded a few times. J is TRBJ2-3 and V is TRBV10-3; tentative D call: TRBD1 (5 bases). V lost 2 bases, J lost 0 bases, and 6 bases lay in between. CDR3 length: 14 residues. Germline assignment: CDR1 ENHRY and CDR2 SYGVKD. This CDR3 is CAISEGQSTDTQYF. DNA for the CDR3: TGTGCCATCAGTGAGGGACAAAGCACAGATACGCAGTATTTT.

In this sample, this clonotype turned up many times. The V call is TRBV5-1, the J call TRBJ2-4; 8 positions agree with TRBD2. From germline, CDR1 is SGHRS and CDR2 YFSETQ. The CDR3 runs 16 residues. V was clipped by 0 bases and J by 2 bases; unmatched bases: 4. The CDR3 sequence: CASSLGAGETKNIQYF. CDR3 in DNA: TGCGCCAGCAGCTTGGGAGCGGGAGAAACCAAAAACATTCAGTACTTC.

The table lists this clonotype with a count of one. The chain links TRBV20-1 to TRBJ2-2; D gene unclear. Germline assignment: CDR1 DFQATT and CDR2 SNEGSKA (reference sequence). CDR3 length: 11 amino acids. V was pared by 5 bases and J by 8 bases, with 9 bases between. CDR3 DNA sequence: TGCAGTGCTCAGTTACGGGGGGAGCTGTTTTTT. It yields the protein CSAQLRGELFF.

This clonotype was observed a single time. Mismatch with germline at one junction end may stem from a read error. The rearrangement links TRBV10-3 to TRBJ1-4, with D possibly matching TRBD1 (6 bases). This CDR3 contains 15 residues. CDR1 is ENHRY, CDR2 SYGVKD, per germline. This chain's CDR3 is CAIRESGAISEKLSF. The DNA for the CDR3 is TGTGCCATCAGAGAATCAGGGGCCATATCGGAAAAACTGTCTTTT.

A few counts support this clonotype. The chain employs TRBV6-5 and TRBJ2-7; 13 nucleotides match TRBD2. V shed 2 bases and J 5 bases; nucleotides not matched to a gene: 6. Germline V CDR1 and CDR2: MNHEY, SVGAGI. The CDR3 loop spans 16 amino acids. CDR3 sequence reads: CASSYILAGGPNEQYF. For the CDR3, the DNA is TGTGCCAGCAGTTACATACTAGCGGGAGGGCCTAACGAGCAGTACTTC.

J is TRBJ2-3 and V is TRBV3-1; 8 nucleotides agree with TRBD2. The CDR3 has 15 amino acids. V shed 1 base and J 4 bases; nucleotides not matched to a gene: 4. Germline values: CDR1 LGHDT, CDR2 YNNKEL (reference sequence). CDR3 amino acids: CASSQGGLVADTQYF. The CDR3 DNA sequence: TGTGCCAGCAGCCAAGGGGGACTAGTCGCAGATACGCAGTATTTT.

The chain has TRBV5-1 and TRBJ2-7; 7 bases line up with TRBD2. This CDR3 is 14 amino acids long. V lost 1 base to trimming and J lost 6 bases; unmatched junction nucleotides: 7. From germline, CDR1 is SGHRS and CDR2 YFSETQ. CDR3 residues: CASSLSSSGPEQYF. In DNA form, the CDR3 reads TGCGCCAGCAGCTTGTCTTCTAGCGGTCCCGAGCAGTACTTC. The entire variable domain, with the rest obtained from reference TRBV5-1 and TRBJ2-7, is as follows: KAGVTQTPRYLIKTRGQQVTLSCSPISGHRSVSWYQQTPGQGLQFLFEYFSETQRNKGNFPGRFSGRQFSNSRSEMNVSTLELGDSALYLCASSLSSSGPEQYFGPGTRLTVT.